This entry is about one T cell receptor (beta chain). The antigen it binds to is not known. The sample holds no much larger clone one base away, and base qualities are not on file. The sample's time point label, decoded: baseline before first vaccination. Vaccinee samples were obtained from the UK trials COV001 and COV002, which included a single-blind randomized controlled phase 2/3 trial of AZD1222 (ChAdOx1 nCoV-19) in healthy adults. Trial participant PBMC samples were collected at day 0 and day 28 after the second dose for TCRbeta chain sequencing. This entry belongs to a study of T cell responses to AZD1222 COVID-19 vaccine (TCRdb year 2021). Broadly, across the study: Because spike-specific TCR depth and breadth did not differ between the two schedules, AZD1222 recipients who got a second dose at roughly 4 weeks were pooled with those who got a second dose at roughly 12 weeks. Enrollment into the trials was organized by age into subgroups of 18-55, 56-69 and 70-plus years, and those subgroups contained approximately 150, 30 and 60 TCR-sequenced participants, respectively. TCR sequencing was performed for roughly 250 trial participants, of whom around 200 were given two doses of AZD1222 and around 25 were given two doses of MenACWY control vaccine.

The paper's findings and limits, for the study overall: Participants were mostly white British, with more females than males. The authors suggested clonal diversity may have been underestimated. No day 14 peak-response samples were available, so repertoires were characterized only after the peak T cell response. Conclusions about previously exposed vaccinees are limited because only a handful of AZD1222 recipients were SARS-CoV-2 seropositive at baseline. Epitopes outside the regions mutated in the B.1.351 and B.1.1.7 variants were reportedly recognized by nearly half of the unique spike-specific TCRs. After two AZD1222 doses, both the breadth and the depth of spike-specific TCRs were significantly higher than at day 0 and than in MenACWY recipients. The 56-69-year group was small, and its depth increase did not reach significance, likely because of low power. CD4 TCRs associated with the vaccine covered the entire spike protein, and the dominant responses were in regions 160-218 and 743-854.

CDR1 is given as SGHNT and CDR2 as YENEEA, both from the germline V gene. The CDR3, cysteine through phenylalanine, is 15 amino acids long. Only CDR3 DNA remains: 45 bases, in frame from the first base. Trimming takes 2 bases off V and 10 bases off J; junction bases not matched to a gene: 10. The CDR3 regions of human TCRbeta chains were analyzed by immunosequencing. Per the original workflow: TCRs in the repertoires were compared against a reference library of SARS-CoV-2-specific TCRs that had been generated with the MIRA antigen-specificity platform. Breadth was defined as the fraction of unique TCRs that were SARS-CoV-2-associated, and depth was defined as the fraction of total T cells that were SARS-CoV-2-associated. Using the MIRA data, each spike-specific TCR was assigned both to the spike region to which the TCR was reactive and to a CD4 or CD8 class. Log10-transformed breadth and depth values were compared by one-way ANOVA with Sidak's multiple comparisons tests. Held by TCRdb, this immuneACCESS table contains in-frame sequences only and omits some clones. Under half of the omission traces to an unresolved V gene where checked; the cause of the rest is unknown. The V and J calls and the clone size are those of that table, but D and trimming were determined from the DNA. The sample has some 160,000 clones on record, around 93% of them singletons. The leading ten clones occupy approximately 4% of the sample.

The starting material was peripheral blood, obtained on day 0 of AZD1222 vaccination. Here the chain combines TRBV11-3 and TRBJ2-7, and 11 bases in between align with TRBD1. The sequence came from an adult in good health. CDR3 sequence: CASSLSGTGGNFQYF. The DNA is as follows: TGTGCCAGCAGCTTATCCGGGACAGGGGGGAACTTCCAGTACTTC.